A single T cell receptor beta chain is shown here with its context. The antigen remains unidentified. The data were taken from a study of shared clonotypes between healthy human individuals. Overall study: The study enrolled a couple of women and three men aged 18 to 49. Researchers assigned three CD4 naive, three CD4 memory, two CD8 naive and one CD8 memory plate to each donor. Study-wide results and caveats: Among the subsets, naive ones generally showed larger estimated richness than memory ones.

Here immunoSEQ multiplex PCR was the method, and the copy in TCRdb shows in-frame clones only, minus some. The data hold over 2 million clones, with less than 95% observed a single time. Per the germline V gene, CDR1 is SGHRS and CDR2 is YFSETQ. The CDR3 totals 14 residues. After removal of 4 bases from V and 5 bases from J, the junction contained 7 bases not matched to a gene. The V call is TRBV5-1, the J call TRBJ2-3, with TRBD1 matching 7 bases. What was sequenced was naive CD4+ T cells from PBMCs. Subset here: CD45RA+ positively selected. The clonotype comes from a man between 18 and 29 years old in good health. Some clones in this sample may be carry-over from other donors' samples. This CDR3 is CASSPQGPGDTQYF. CDR3 nucleotides: TGCGCCAGCAGCCCACAGGGGCCGGGAGATACGCAGTATTTT. The variable domain in full, completed from reference TRBV5-1 and TRBJ2-3, reads KAGVTQTPRYLIKTRGQQVTLSCSPISGHRSVSWYQQTPGQGLQFLFEYFSETQRNKGNFPGRFSGRQFSNSRSEMNVSTLELGDSALYLCASSPQGPGDTQYFGPGTRLTVL.